This TCR beta chain originates from a study of T cell responses to AZD1222 COVID-19 vaccine. The germline gives CDR1 MDHEN, CDR2 SYDVKM. The CDR3 covers 14 residues. With V trimmed by 5 bases and J by 12 bases, 12 bases remained unmatched. Details on this clone: The antigen is undetermined.

The repertoire was sequenced with immunoSEQ multiplex PCR; TCRdb's copy has only in-frame clones and lacks some. The sample carries about 140,000 clones, approximately 93% recorded once. Regarding the study as a whole: Among spike-specific TCRs, nearly half reportedly target unmutated variant regions. With dominance at 160-218 and 743-854, vaccine-associated CD4 TCRs spanned spike.

The source is an adult who received the AZD1222 COVID-19 vaccine. The sample was peripheral blood, taken 28 days after the second AZD1222 dose. The V call is TRBV28, the J call TRBJ2-2, with 7 nucleotides matching TRBD1. The CDR3 nucleotides read TGTGCCAGCAGTCCCGCCCTAGGACAGGCTCAGCTGTTTTTT. It codes for CASSPALGQAQLFF.